Presented here are 8 T cell receptor beta chains from one specimen sequenced in a study of cytomegalovirus exposure and HLA in healthy donors. Primers for the PCR totalled 60 Vbeta and 13 Jbeta. The table came from immunoSEQ multiplex PCR; TCRdb's copy has only in-frame clones and leaves some out. Among some 120,000 clones, around 72% were seen once, and the ten largest hold about 9.1%. Specimen: PBMCs. All receptors come from a woman aged 50 to 60 in good health and CMV-seropositive.

The chain joins TRBV28 to TRBJ2-5; weak D call: TRBD2 (6 bases). The germline CDR1 and CDR2 sequences are MDHEN and SYDVKM. The CDR3 has 16 residues. The germline V and J ends were trimmed by 2 bases and 3 bases, with 16 bases remaining between them. CDR3 nucleotides: TGTGCCAGCAGTTTACAAAGCGGGCTTTATGAAGAGACCCAGTACTTC. Translating gives CASSLQSGLYEETQYF.

CDR3 loop: CASSLVGLATDTQYF. The CDR3 coding sequence is TGCGCCAGCAGCTTGGTAGGACTAGCGACCGATACGCAGTATTTT. This chain links TRBV5-1 with TRBJ2-3, with 9 bases aligning to TRBD2. The V segment lost 0 bases and the J segment 6 bases; nucleotides outside the gene matches: 5. Germline assignment: CDR1 SGHRS and CDR2 YFSETQ. The CDR3 is made up of 15 amino acids.

This rearrangement joins TRBV5-1 to TRBJ1-1; 7 bases align to TRBD1. V lost 0 bases, J lost 2 bases, and 4 bases stayed unmatched. Germline V gene lookup returns CDR1 SGHRS and CDR2 YFSETQ. The CDR3 is 15 amino acids. CDR3 sequence: CASSLGAGGNTEAFF. CDR3 coding DNA: TGCGCCAGCAGCTTGGGGGCAGGGGGAAACACTGAAGCTTTCTTT. The full variable domain, in which reference TRBV5-1 and TRBJ1-1 provide the parts outside the CDR3, is KAGVTQTPRYLIKTRGQQVTLSCSPISGHRSVSWYQQTPGQGLQFLFEYFSETQRNKGNFPGRFSGRQFSNSRSEMNVSTLELGDSALYLCASSLGAGGNTEAFFGQGTRLTVV.

The V call is TRBV7-9, the J call TRBJ1-4; D is uncertain. There are 16 residues in the CDR3. V was cut by 2 bases and J by 7 bases, with 17 bases left in between. The V gene's germline CDR1 is SEHNR and CDR2 FQNEAQ (reference sequence). The CDR3 is CASSLRDGRHAEKLFF. The CDR3 nucleotides are TGTGCCAGCAGCTTACGTGACGGCAGACACGCTGAAAAACTGTTTTTT.

The V call is TRBV5-6, the J call TRBJ2-3; possible D gene TRBD2, 7 bases. Germline V gene sequence: CDR1 SGHDT, CDR2 YYEEEE. Trimming removed 7 bases from V and 2 bases from J, with 14 bases in between. This CDR3 is built from 14 residues. For the CDR3, the DNA is TGTGCCAGCCGCACGGCGGGGGCCACAGATACGCAGTATTTT. The encoded protein is CASRTAGATDTQYF.

J is TRBJ1-1 and V is TRBV27, with D possibly being TRBD1 (5 bases). The V and J ends lost 1 base and 3 bases respectively, with 15 bases between them. Germline V gives CDR1 MNHEY, CDR2 SMNVEV (reference sequence). This CDR3 is built from 16 residues. CDR3 DNA sequence: TGTGCCAGCAGTTTATACGGGGGTGTGAGGGACACTGAAGCTTTCTTT. As protein: CASSLYGGVRDTEAFF.

This clone was found a few times. CDR3 sequence (DNA): TGTGCCAGCTCACCACCGAGCGTAAGGACAGGGCCGGACTATGGCTACACCTTC. It yields the protein CASSPPSVRTGPDYGYTF. V usage is TRBV18 and J usage is TRBJ1-2; TRBD1 matches at 8 bases. In germline, CDR1 is KGHSH, CDR2 LQKENI. The CDR3 is 18 residues long. V dropped 0 bases and J dropped 3; count of bases not matched to a gene: 12.

This clone is medium-sized by share. This chain links TRBV4-1 with TRBJ2-3, with 7 bases identical to TRBD2. Germline CDR1 reads MGHRA; CDR2 reads YSYEKL. The CDR3 spans 20 residues. V shed 1 base and J 2 bases; nucleotides not matched to a gene: 18. CDR3 DNA sequence: TGCGCCAGCAGCCAAGTTGGGGTTACGGGGAGGGAGAGGCCCACAGATACGCAGTATTTT. Translating it yields CASSQVGVTGRERPTDTQYF.